Presented here are 7 T cell receptor beta chains from one specimen sequenced in a study of Ad26.COV2.S vaccination and SARS-CoV-2 variants. TCRdb's table, derived via immunoSEQ multiplex PCR, lists solely in-frame clones and lacks some. The repertoire holds about 400,000 clones, with 70% to 90% as singletons. Treatment specified: some 20 received Ad26.COV2.S at low or high dose, single or two shots; about 5 received placebo; per-sample allocation not given. Sampling occurred on day 63 after the first vaccine or placebo injection. The starting material was peripheral blood, obtained in a trial of Ad26.COV2.S vaccine versus placebo. All receptors come from a person aged 18-60 years who received the Ad26.COV2.S COVID-19 vaccine or a placebo.

This clone occurred once. J is TRBJ1-1 and V is TRBV3-1 (or the pseudogene TRBV3-2), with TRBD1 matching over 7 bases. This CDR3 is built from 14 residues. The V gene end was trimmed by 0 bases and the J gene end by 6 bases; junction bases not matched to a gene: 4. The germline V gene encodes CDR1 LGHDT and CDR2 YNNKEL (reference sequence). The CDR3 DNA sequence: TGTGCCAGCAGCCAAGATAACAGGGGCGCTGAAGCTTTCTTT. This gives the protein CASSQDNRGAEAFF.

CDR3 DNA sequence: TGTGCCAGTAGTATGCGGTGGCGGGACCAAGAGACCCAGTACTTC. Translating gives CASSMRWRDQETQYF. The genes are TRBV19 and TRBJ2-5; possible D gene TRBD2, 5 bases. Trimming shortened V by 3 bases and J by 0 bases, and 11 bases separated the two germline ends. The germline V gene has CDR1 LNHDA and CDR2 SQIVND (reference sequence). This CDR3 spans 15 amino acids. Filled out from reference TRBV19 and TRBJ2-5, the complete variable domain reads DGGITQSPKYLFRKEGQNVTLSCEQNLNHDAMYWYRQDPGQGLRLIYYSQIVNDFQKGDIAEGYSVSREKKESFPLTVTSAQKNPTAFYLCASSMRWRDQETQYFGPGTRLLVL.

V and J are TRBV2 and TRBJ1-4, with TRBD1 matching over 8 bases. With V trimmed by 6 bases and J by 4 bases, 13 bases remained unmatched. CDR1 and CDR2 from the germline V gene are SNHLY and FYNNEI. The CDR3 length is 17 residues. As DNA, the CDR3 is TGTGCCAGCAGCGATGACAGGGGCGAGATCGGTAATGAAAAACTGTTTTTT. Encoded protein: CASSDDRGEIGNEKLFF.

Of note for this clone: Other DNA sequences of this sample code for an identical CDR3. The DNA of the CDR3 is TGTGCCAGCAGGTTGAACACTGAAGCTTTCTTT. Translating it yields CASRLNTEAFF. The chain recombines TRBV28 with TRBJ1-1; D uncertain. The CDR3 spans 11 residues. CDR1 and CDR2 from the germline V gene are MDHEN and SYDVKM. The germline V and J ends were trimmed by 6 bases and 0 bases, with 2 bases remaining between them.

The gene calls are TRBV25-1 and TRBJ2-1; 7 nucleotides match TRBD2. Looked up from germline, CDR1 is MGHDK and CDR2 is SYGVNS. CDR3 length equals 16 residues. J lost 8 bases, V lost 3 bases, and 13 bases had no gene match. CDR3 in amino acids: CASSDGGLVVYDEQFF. The CDR3 region has the DNA TGTGCCAGCAGTGATGGAGGACTAGTCGTTTATGATGAGCAGTTCTTC.

V usage is TRBV6-2 or TRBV6-3 and J usage is TRBJ2-1; TRBD2 aligns across 10 bases. This CDR3 has 16 residues. The germline gives CDR1 MNHEY, CDR2 SVGEGT. Trimming at V came to 2 bases and at J to 9 bases, leaving 10 bases not matched to a gene. The CDR3 region has the DNA TGTGCCAGCAGTTACGCCCGAGCGGGAGGGCCGGGTGAGCAGTTCTTC. It yields the protein CASSYARAGGPGEQFF.

The chain links TRBV5-4 to TRBJ1-2; D is possibly TRBD1 (6 bases). V gave up 7 bases and J gave up 8 bases, with 24 bases separating them. The CDR3 is 15 amino acids. From germline, CDR1 is SGHNT and CDR2 YYREEE (reference sequence). The CDR3 here is CASGRRGADSGGYTF. The CDR3 DNA reads as TGTGCCAGCGGACGCAGGGGCGCGGATTCAGGGGGCTACACCTTC. The complete variable domain, with remaining parts taken from reference TRBV5-4 and TRBJ1-2, reads ETGVTQSPTHLIKTRGQQVTLRCSSQSGHNTVSWYQQALGQGPQFIFQYYREEENGRGNFPPRFSGLQFPNYSSELNVNALELDDSALYLCASGRRGADSGGYTFGSGTRLTVV.